This T cell receptor (beta chain) comes out of a study of spatial heterogeneity in lung cancer. Study-wide findings and caveats: Counts that tracked tumor mutation counts were those of expanded intratumoral alpha and beta TCRs.

The germline V gene has CDR1 MNHEY and CDR2 SVGAGI. CDR3 length: 16 amino acids. Trimming removed 1 base at V and 2 bases at J, with 15 bases between. Regarding time point: sample taken at primary tumor resection. TCRdb re-analysed the 5' RACE reads in MiXCR, keeping a single row per CDR3 protein. The sample has roughly 10,000 distinct CDR3 sequences, around 8.3% seen once. This clonotype occurred many times. The target antigen is unknown. Since it is a stray read in a library aimed at alpha chains, this beta chain has a size that is not meaningful. The V gene is TRBV6-5, the J gene TRBJ2-7; perhaps D is TRBD1 or TRBD2 (5 bases each). This sequence was found in a female donor with early-stage non-small cell lung cancer. The specimen was lung tumor tissue, collected at surgery. CDR3 residues: CASSYFNRDGTYEQYF. CDR3 DNA sequence: TGTGCCAGCAGTTACTTTAACCGGGACGGTACCTACGAGCAGTACTTC.